What follows describes a single TCR beta chain. Assay: immunoSEQ multiplex PCR; the TCRdb copy retains only in-frame clones and omits some. The repertoire holds fewer than 300,000 clones, with roughly 89% as singletons. Per the germline V gene, CDR1 is SNHLY and CDR2 is FYNNEI. The ends lost 4 bases at V and 3 bases at J; junction bases unmatched: 5. CDR3 length: 15 amino acids. The data stem from a study of blood T cell repertoires in COVID-19. The specimen sequenced was peripheral blood. The clonotype was recovered from a man aged 25 to 40 with acute or convalescent COVID-19. J is TRBJ1-5 and V is TRBV2; 8 nucleotides line up with TRBD1. CDR3 residues: CASSGEQGVNQPQHF. For the CDR3, the DNA is TGTGCCAGCAGTGGGGAACAGGGGGTCAATCAGCCCCAGCATTTT.